This T cell receptor (beta chain) was obtained from a study of cytomegalovirus exposure and HLA in healthy donors. Both 60 Vbeta primers and 13 Jbeta primers went into the PCR. The method was immunoSEQ multiplex PCR; TCRdb's version includes in-frame clones alone and lacks a portion of them. Altogether under 200,000 clones are present, approximately 81% being singletons, with the ten largest covering roughly 2.1%. This clone was counted once. This clonotype was obtained from a man in his late teens or twenties in good health and CMV-seronegative. Sequencing used PBMCs.

CDR3 sequence reads: CASSPGQGNQPQHF. The DNA of the CDR3 is TGTGCCAGTAGTCCTGGACAGGGCAATCAGCCCCAGCATTTT. V is TRBV19 and J is TRBJ1-5; 7 bases agree with TRBD1. Germline values: CDR1 LNHDA, CDR2 SQIVND (reference sequence). Losses at the gene ends were 5 bases for V and 2 bases for J; bases not matched to a gene: 3. This CDR3 is built from 14 residues.